Reported below is one T cell receptor (beta chain). Its target is not known. The validation cohort, a group of 130 or so subjects, included the donors and was separate from the approximately 650-subject first cohort. This table comes from immunoSEQ multiplex PCR, and its TCRdb copy is limited to in-frame clones, with some not included. This table holds fewer than 250,000 clones, approximately 87% found once. This record belongs to a study of cytomegalovirus exposure and HLA in healthy donors. Study-wide background: A subsequent analysis reported that the 100 to 150 validation repertoires were produced on the same platform that had also been used for the 666 first-cohort repertoires.

Study-wide points: There were under 200 TCR beta chains listed as cytomegalovirus-associated.

The source material was PBMCs. The origin of this receptor is a man younger than 35 in good health and CMV-seronegative.

The DNA of the CDR3 is TGCGCCAGCAGCTTGGACGGACAGAATGAAAAACTGTTTTTT. Its protein is CASSLDGQNEKLFF. The gene calls are TRBV5-1 and TRBJ1-4; D is possibly TRBD1 (6 bases). Trimming removed 0 bases at V and 5 bases at J, with 8 bases between. This CDR3 comprises 14 residues. Germline assignment: CDR1 SGHRS and CDR2 YFSETQ.